This T cell receptor beta chain came from a study of cytomegalovirus exposure and HLA in healthy donors. Researchers ran the PCR with 60 Vbeta and 13 Jbeta primers. TCRdb's table, derived via immunoSEQ multiplex PCR, lists solely in-frame clones and lacks some. Of tens of thousands of clones listed, around 70% are singletons. The germline V gene encodes CDR1 WSHSY and CDR2 SAAADI. The J segment lost 3 bases and the V segment lost 6 bases, leaving 11 bases of the junction unmatched. The CDR3 loop spans 17 amino acids. J is TRBJ2-4 and V is TRBV10-2; 10 bases map to TRBD1. The clonotype comes from a woman between 35 and 50 years old in good health and CMV-seropositive. Sequencing was carried out using PBMCs. CDR3 coding DNA: TGCGCCAGCAGCACAACGACAGGGGGCGGCAGCAAAAACATTCAGTACTTC. This encodes CASSTTTGGGSKNIQYF.